Given below is one T cell receptor beta chain in context. Its specificity is unknown. Trimming removed 3 bases from V and 5 bases from J; junction bases left unmatched: 8. The V gene's germline CDR1 is SGDLS and CDR2 YYNGEE. CDR3 length: 16 amino acids. Libraries were prepared by immunoSEQ multiplex PCR; TCRdb keeps only in-frame clonotypes and omits some of them. The sample shows about 41,000 clones, about 95% of them seen only once. The sample is drawn from a study of T cell clonotyping in hematopoietic cell transplantation. Study observations and caveats: Few recipient clonotypes overlapped donors; over 97% were de novo at given depth. Cells were unsorted, so CD4 and CD8 contributions were not separated. Pathologically expanded recipient clonotypes increased progressively from day 30 to day 180 as diversity fell.

This receptor was taken from a man aged 25-45 years in good health. Some clones in this sample may be carry-over from other donors' samples. The genes are TRBV9 and TRBJ2-2; TRBD2 agrees at 9 bases. The sequenced material came from peripheral blood mononuclear cells. The CDR3 DNA reads as TGTGCCAGCAGCGGGATAGCGGGAGAAGGGACCGGGGAGCTGTTTTTT. This codes for CASSGIAGEGTGELFF.